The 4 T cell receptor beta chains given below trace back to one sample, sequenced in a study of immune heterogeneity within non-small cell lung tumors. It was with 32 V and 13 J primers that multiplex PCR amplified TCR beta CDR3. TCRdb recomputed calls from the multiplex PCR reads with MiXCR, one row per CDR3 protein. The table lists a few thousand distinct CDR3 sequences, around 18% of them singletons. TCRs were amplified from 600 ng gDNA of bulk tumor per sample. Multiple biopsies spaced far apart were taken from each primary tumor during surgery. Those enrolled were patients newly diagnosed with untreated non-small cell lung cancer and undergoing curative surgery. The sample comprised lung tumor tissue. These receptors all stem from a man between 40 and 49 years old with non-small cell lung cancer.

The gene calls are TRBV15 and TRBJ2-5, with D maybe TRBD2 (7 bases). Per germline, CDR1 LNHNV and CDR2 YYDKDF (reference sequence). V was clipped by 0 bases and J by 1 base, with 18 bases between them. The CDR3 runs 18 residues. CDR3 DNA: TGTGCCACCAGCAGAGATGGGGGCGGGGGCTTACTCCAAGAGACCCAGTACTTC. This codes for CATSRDGGGGLLQETQYF.

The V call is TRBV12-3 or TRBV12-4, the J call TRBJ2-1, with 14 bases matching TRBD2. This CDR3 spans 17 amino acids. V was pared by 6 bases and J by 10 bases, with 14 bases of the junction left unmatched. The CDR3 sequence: CASRPPPGLAGVIEQFF. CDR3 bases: TGTGCCAGCAGGCCGCCTCCGGGACTAGCGGGAGTGATAGAGCAGTTCTTC.

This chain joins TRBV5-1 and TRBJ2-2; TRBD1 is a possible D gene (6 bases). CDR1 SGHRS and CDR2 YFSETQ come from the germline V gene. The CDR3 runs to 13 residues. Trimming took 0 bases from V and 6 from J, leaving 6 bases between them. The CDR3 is CASSLGGPGELFF. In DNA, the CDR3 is TGCGCCAGCAGCTTGGGGGGGCCCGGGGAGCTGTTTTTT.

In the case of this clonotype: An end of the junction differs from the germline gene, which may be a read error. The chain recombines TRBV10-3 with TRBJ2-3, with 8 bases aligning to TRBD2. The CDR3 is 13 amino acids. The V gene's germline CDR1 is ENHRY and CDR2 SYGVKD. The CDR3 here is CGTCTSGCDTQYF. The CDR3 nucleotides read TGTGGCACGTGCACTAGCGGATGTGATACCCAGTATTTT.